A selection of T cell receptor beta chains follows, all from one sample in a study of T cells after yellow fever vaccination. TCRdb ran MiXCR on the 5' RACE reads and lists one entry per CDR3 protein. The profile covers roughly 300,000 distinct CDR3 sequences, with 7% to 9% appearing a single time and approximately 16% taken by the ten largest. Sequenced here: PBMCs, sampled around 45 days after the first yellow fever vaccination. The receptors here all came from a man in his late teens or twenties who received the YFV17D yellow fever vaccine. CDR3s include the opening cysteine and the closing phenylalanine or tryptophan. D genes are given only for firm matches. Size is stated for part of the rows, as once, few or many counts, or as a class when the clone is expanded.

j_call	d_call	clone_size	v_call	cdr3_length	cdr3_nt	cdr3_aa
TRBJ1-6	-	-	TRBV6-5	14	TGTGCCAGCAGTTACGGAGGGACTAATTCACCCCTCCACTTT	CASSYGGTNSPLHF
TRBJ1-1	TRBD1	-	TRBV4-1	14	TGCGCCAGCAGCCAAGAGACAGGGTACACTGAAGCTTTCTTT	CASSQETGYTEAFF
TRBJ2-3	-	many	TRBV5-1	15	TGCGCCAGCAGCCCGGCCGAAGTCCGCACAGATACGCAGTATTTT	CASSPAEVRTDTQYF
TRBJ1-5	-	-	TRBV5-1	14	TGCGCCAGCAGCTTGAGGGCTCAGGATCAGCCCCAGCATTTT	CASSLRAQDQPQHF
TRBJ1-2	TRBD1	many	TRBV12-3/TRBV12-4	14	TGTGCCAGCAGCCAAGACAGGGGGAAAGGGGGCTACACCTTC	CASSQDRGKGGYTF
TRBJ2-1	TRBD2	-	TRBV20-1	18	TGCAGTGCTCTCGGGACTACGATGACTCAGAGCTCCTACAATGAGCAGTTCTTC	CSALGTTMTQSSYNEQFF
TRBJ1-1	-	few	TRBV6-1	18	TGTGCCAGCACTCTTTTTTTCCCGGGATCCATCTCGAACACTGAAGCTTTCTTT	CASTLFFPGSISNTEAFF
TRBJ1-2	TRBD1	-	TRBV20-1	14	TGCAGTGCCCCAGGACAGGGCGGTCACTATGGCTACACCTTC	CSAPGQGGHYGYTF
TRBJ1-5	TRBD1	-	TRBV18	14	TGTGCCAGCTCACCCCGGGACAGGGACCAGCCCCAGCATTTT	CASSPRDRDQPQHF
TRBJ1-1	TRBD1	-	TRBV6-1	16	TGTGCCAGCAGTGCGTCGCCGGGACAGGGGTTGTCTGAAGCTTTCTTT	CASSASPGQGLSEAFF
TRBJ2-3	-	few	TRBV24-1	17	TGTGCCACCACCCCTAGCTCGACAGTGGGAACCACAGATACGCAGTATTTT	CATTPSSTVGTTDTQYF
TRBJ2-2	-	-	TRBV5-1	15	TGCGCCAGCAGCTTGGATGGGGGCCGGTCCGGGGAGCTGTTTTTT	CASSLDGGRSGELFF
TRBJ1-1	-	few	TRBV6-5	14	TGTGCCAGCAGTTACGAAGTGGGATACACTGAAGCTTTCTTT	CASSYEVGYTEAFF
TRBJ1-2	TRBD1	few	TRBV6-1	14	TGTGCCAGCAGTGGACAGGGGGCCGGCTATGGCTACACCTTC	CASSGQGAGYGYTF
TRBJ2-7	-	few	TRBV29-1	12	TGCAGCGTTGTAAGGGGTTCCAGCGAGCAGTACTTC	CSVVRGSSEQYF
TRBJ1-2	-	many	TRBV5-1	15	TGCGCCAGCAGCCTGGAAATGCGGGGTGTAGCTGGCTACACCTTC	CASSLEMRGVAGYTF
TRBJ2-6	-	-	TRBV12-5	22	TGTGCTAGTGGTTTGGTAAATAGGATAGGGCCGGGGGCCCTCTCTGGGGCCAACGTCCTGACTTTC	CASGLVNRIGPGALSGANVLTF
TRBJ2-4	-	-	TRBV20-1	14	TGCAGTGCGGTTAACAGGCTAGCCAAAAACATTCAGTACTTC	CSAVNRLAKNIQYF
TRBJ2-3	-	-	TRBV12-3/TRBV12-4	15	TGTGCCAGCAGCAACGGGGAAACGCGGACGGATACGCAGTATTTT	CASSNGETRTDTQYF
TRBJ1-1	-	many	TRBV12-3/TRBV12-4	13	TGCGCCAGCAGCTTGGGCAGGGGCACTGAAGCTTTCTTT	CASSLGRGTEAFF
TRBJ1-5	-	-	TRBV4-2	15	TGTGCCAGCAGCCAAGCTGGCAGATTCAATCAGCCCCAGCATTTT	CASSQAGRFNQPQHF
TRBJ2-5	-	few	TRBV5-1	18	TGCGCCAGCAGCTTTGGAGGGGGGCTCCTTCGAGAGCAAGAGACCCAGTACTTC	CASSFGGGLLREQETQYF
TRBJ2-2	-	many	TRBV6-1	13	TGTGCCAGCAGAGGACTTTTCACCGGGGAGCTGTTTTTT	CASRGLFTGELFF
TRBJ1-2	TRBD1	-	TRBV10-3	13	TGTGCCATCAGTGTGACAGGGGAGGAAGGCTACACCTTC	CAISVTGEEGYTF
TRBJ2-3	-	few	TRBV29-1	10	TGCAGCGTGTGGGGTGATACGCAGTATTTT	CSVWGDTQYF
TRBJ1-1	-	few	TRBV19	12	TGTGCCAGTAGTATGGGGTACACTGAAGCTTTCTTT	CASSMGYTEAFF
TRBJ1-5	-	few	TRBV5-1	15	TGCGCCAGCAGCTTGTTAGGGAACAGCAATCAGCCCCAGCATTTT	CASSLLGNSNQPQHF
TRBJ2-1	-	few	TRBV7-8	13	TGTGCCAGCAGCTTAATTGCCCGGAATGAGCAGTTCTTC	CASSLIARNEQFF
TRBJ2-1	TRBD2	few	TRBV25-1	16	TGTGCCAGCAGTGAGCTAGCGGGGGGGCCCTACAATGAGCAGTTCTTC	CASSELAGGPYNEQFF
TRBJ1-5	TRBD1	-	TRBV27	16	TGTGCCAGCAGTTCCCCAGGAACAGGGGGGCATCAGCCCCAGCATTTT	CASSSPGTGGHQPQHF
TRBJ1-6	-	many	TRBV7-9	16	TGTGCCAGCAGCCCCCCTGGAGTGGGACATAATTCACCCCTCCACTTT	CASSPPGVGHNSPLHF
TRBJ1-1	-	few	TRBV3-1	15	TGTGCCAGCAGCCAATGGGCCCTGGGGAACACTGAAGCTTTCTTT	CASSQWALGNTEAFF
TRBJ2-3	TRBD1	-	TRBV7-3	14	TGTGCCAGCAGCTTCGGGACAGGGGACCTTACGCAGTATTTT	CASSFGTGDLTQYF
TRBJ1-2	TRBD1	many	TRBV6-5	15	TGTGCCAGCAGTTCCCGAAGAGGGGGCGACTATGGCTACACCTTC	CASSSRRGGDYGYTF
TRBJ1-1	-	many	TRBV6-5	14	TGTGCCAGCAGTTCCCAATCGGCGAACACTGAAGCTTTCTTT	CASSSQSANTEAFF
TRBJ1-1	-	few	TRBV11-1	14	TGTGCCAGCAGCTTTAGGTTCATGAACACTGAAGCTTTCTTT	CASSFRFMNTEAFF
TRBJ2-3	-	-	TRBV5-1	13	TGCGCCAGCAGCTTGGAAGGGTTGGATACGCAGTATTTT	CASSLEGLDTQYF
TRBJ2-1	-	few	TRBV28	15	TGTGCCAGCAAAGGGGAGCTAATAGATTTCGGAGAGCAGTTCTTC	CASKGELIDFGEQFF
TRBJ2-2	-	many	TRBV7-2	15	TGTGCCAGCAGCTTAGGGGACCGAGACACCGGGGAGCTGTTTTTT	CASSLGDRDTGELFF
TRBJ2-7	-	-	TRBV6-2/TRBV6-3	15	TGTGCCAGCAGTTCCGCCGAGGCAGGGCTGGAAGAGCAGTACTTC	CASSSAEAGLEEQYF
TRBJ1-6	TRBD1	few	TRBV5-1	18	TGCGCCAGCAGCCGATTACCCGGGACAGGGATCAGGAATTCACCCCTCCACTTT	CASSRLPGTGIRNSPLHF
TRBJ2-1	-	many	TRBV27	15	TGTGCCAGCGCCCCCCCGGGCCCCCGCGGCGATGAGCAGTTCTTC	CASAPPGPRGDEQFF
TRBJ2-6	TRBD2	-	TRBV3-1	18	TGTGCCAGCAGCCAAGAGACCGCGGGGGGCTCTGGGGCCAACGTCCTGACTTTC	CASSQETAGGSGANVLTF
TRBJ1-1	-	-	TRBV11-2	11	TGTGCCAGCAGCTCGGGGGTGGAAGCTTTCTTT	CASSSGVEAFF
TRBJ2-1	TRBD2	-	TRBV11-2	19	TGTGCCAGCAGCTTAGGGAGGTCTTTGGTGCGGGGGGGGCACGGGGAGCAGTTCTTC	CASSLGRSLVRGGHGEQFF
TRBJ1-1	-	-	TRBV5-6	14	TGTGCCAGCAGCGCCGACAGGCTGAACACTGAAGCTTTCTTT	CASSADRLNTEAFF
TRBJ1-6	-	few	TRBV4-2	16	TGTGCCAGCAGACCCGGACCGGCTCTCGATAATTCACCCCTCCACTTT	CASRPGPALDNSPLHF
TRBJ2-5	-	few	TRBV7-8	16	TGTGCCAGCAGTTGGCGCCGGGGGTTGAGTCAGGAGACCCAGTACTTC	CASSWRRGLSQETQYF
TRBJ1-1	TRBD1	-	TRBV6-5	15	TGTGCCAGCAGTTCCTCCGGACAGGGGAACACTGAAGCTTTCTTT	CASSSSGQGNTEAFF
TRBJ1-2	-	-	TRBV7-6	14	TGTGCCAGCAGCCAGGACAGTGGGTTAGGTGGCTACACCTTC	CASSQDSGLGGYTF
TRBJ2-2	-	few	TRBV5-1	17	TGCGCCAGCAGCAGTGGAGGGGGACCGCGGGGCACCGGGGAGCTGTTTTTT	CASSSGGGPRGTGELFF
TRBJ2-4	-	-	TRBV2	17	TGTGCCAGCAGGCACCGGGACACACGAGCAGACAAAAACATTCAGTACTTC	CASRHRDTRADKNIQYF
TRBJ2-7	-	few	TRBV7-8	16	TGTGCCAGCAGCCCCACGGGAGCCGTGGAGTCCTACGAGCAGTACTTC	CASSPTGAVESYEQYF
TRBJ2-2	TRBD2	few	TRBV7-8	13	TGCAGCGGGGGGCCCTCGAACACCGGGGAGCTGTTTTTT	CSGGPSNTGELFF